This TCR beta chain was retrieved from a study of T cell responses to AZD1222 COVID-19 vaccine. Assay used: immunoSEQ multiplex PCR; TCRdb lists only in-frame clones, some missing. The sample shows roughly 110,000 clones, 90% to 95% of them seen only once. Here the sequenced sample was peripheral blood, taken 28 days after the second AZD1222 dose. The receptor's source is an adult who received the AZD1222 COVID-19 vaccine.

The CDR3 coding sequence is TGCGCCAGCAAAGGGAGCACAGGGGAGAACACCGGGGAGCTGTTTTTT. It specifies CASKGSTGENTGELFF. The chain links TRBV5-1 to TRBJ2-2; 7 bases are shared with TRBD1. CDR1 and CDR2 (germline): SGHRS, YFSETQ. J gave up 1 base and V 6 bases, and 9 bases lay outside the gene matches. The CDR3 extends over 16 amino acids.